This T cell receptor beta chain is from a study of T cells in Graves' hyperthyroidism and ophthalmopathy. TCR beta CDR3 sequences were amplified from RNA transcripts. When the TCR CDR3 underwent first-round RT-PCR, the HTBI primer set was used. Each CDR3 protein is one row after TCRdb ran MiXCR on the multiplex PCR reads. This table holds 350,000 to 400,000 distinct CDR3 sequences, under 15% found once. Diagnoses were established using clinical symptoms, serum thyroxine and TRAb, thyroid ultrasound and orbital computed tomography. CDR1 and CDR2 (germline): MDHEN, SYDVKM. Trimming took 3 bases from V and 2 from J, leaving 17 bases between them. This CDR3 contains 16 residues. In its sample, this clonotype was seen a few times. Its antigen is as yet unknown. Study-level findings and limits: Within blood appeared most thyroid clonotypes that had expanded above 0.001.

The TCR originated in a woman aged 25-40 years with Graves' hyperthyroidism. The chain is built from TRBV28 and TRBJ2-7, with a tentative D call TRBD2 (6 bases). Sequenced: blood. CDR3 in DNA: TGTGCCAGCAGTTTTCCATTAGGGACTGAAACCTACGAGCAGTACTTC. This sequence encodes CASSFPLGTETYEQYF. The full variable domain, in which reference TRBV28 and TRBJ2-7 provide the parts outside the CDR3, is DVKVTQSSRYLVKRTGEKVFLECVQDMDHENMFWYRQDPGLGLRLIYFSYDVKMKEKGDIPEGYSVSREKKERFSLILESASTNQTSMYLCASSFPLGTETYEQYFGPGTRLTVT.